The rows below give T cell receptor beta chains drawn from one sample of a study of CD8 T cells in ankylosing spondylitis. From the 5' RACE reads, TCRdb called clonotypes with MiXCR, one entry per CDR3 protein. Seen here are hundreds of thousands of distinct CDR3 sequences, 18% observed once, and the top ten hold under 45%. Sequenced: blood, either unsorted or a sorted T cell fraction (not recorded which). Every receptor here comes from a male donor with ankylosing spondylitis. Both conserved end residues are part of each CDR3. A D gene is named only where the DNA matches it firmly. Expanded clones are given a class, and other clones once, few, many or no size at all.

clone_size j_call d_call v_call cdr3_aa cdr3_nt
few TRBJ1-2 TRBD1 TRBV7-8 CASRRTGGPMDYGYTF TGTGCCAGCAGGAGGACAGGGGGTCCTATGGACTATGGCTACACCTTC
many TRBJ2-1 NA TRBV4-1 CASSPVLGDEQFF TGCGCCAGCAGCCCCGTTTTAGGCGATGAGCAGTTCTTC
NA TRBJ2-5 TRBD2 TRBV4-2 CASSQDLAEGWETQYF TGTGCCAGCAGCCAAGATCTAGCGGAGGGGTGGGAGACCCAGTACTTC
NA TRBJ2-1 NA TRBV28 CASSFYRSSYNEQFF TGTGCCAGCAGTTTCTACAGATCCTCCTACAATGAGCAGTTCTTC
NA TRBJ2-7 TRBD2 TRBV2 CASSPSGGRYEQYF TGTGCCAGCAGCCCCAGCGGGGGGCGCTACGAGCAGTACTTC
NA TRBJ2-7 TRBD2 TRBV7-8 CASSHQRETPIEQYF TGTGCCAGCAGCCATCAGCGGGAGACCCCTATAGAGCAGTACTTC
NA TRBJ2-1 NA TRBV6-5 CASSYSGSAEQFF TGTGCCAGCAGTTACTCGGGGAGTGCTGAGCAGTTCTTC
few TRBJ2-1 NA TRBV24-1 CATSSDWRGRSGQFF TGTGCCACCAGCTCTGACTGGCGGGGTAGATCTGGGCAGTTCTTC
NA TRBJ1-6 NA TRBV3-1 CSQRGPLYNSPLHF TGTTCCCAGAGGGGTCCTCTCTATAATTCACCCCTCCACTTT
many TRBJ2-1 NA TRBV4-3 CASSQGFAGRYNEQFF TGCGCCAGCAGCCAAGGTTTTGCGGGACGATACAATGAGCAGTTCTTC
few TRBJ2-7 NA TRBV12-3/TRBV12-4 CASSTTVAYEQYF TGTGCCAGCAGTACGACAGTGGCCTACGAGCAGTACTTC
NA TRBJ1-5 NA TRBV6-1 CASSERTDGQPQHF TGTGCCAGCAGTGAACGCACGGACGGGCAGCCCCAGCATTTT
NA TRBJ1-1 TRBD1 TRBV5-1 CASSWTGVGSTEAFF TGCGCCAGCAGCTGGACAGGGGTGGGTAGCACTGAAGCTTTCTTT
few TRBJ2-5 NA TRBV12-3/TRBV12-4 CASSPWRSEETQYF TGTGCCAGCAGCCCCTGGCGGAGCGAAGAGACCCAGTACTTC
many TRBJ1-5 NA TRBV4-1 CASSRAGPGDQPQHF TGCGCCAGCAGCCGTGCAGGCCCAGGGGATCAGCCCCAGCATTTT
NA TRBJ2-2 NA TRBV12-3/TRBV12-4 CASASGELFF TGTGCCAGTGCATCCGGGGAGCTGTTTTTT
NA TRBJ1-2 NA TRBV5-1 CASRGDTPYGYTF TGCGCCAGCAGAGGGGACACTCCCTATGGCTACACCTTC
NA TRBJ2-1 NA TRBV19 CASSISLGEKFF TGTGCCAGTAGTATATCTCTTGGGGAGAAGTTCTTC
many TRBJ2-3 NA TRBV29-1 CSVVSGRTDTQYF TGCAGCGTTGTCTCAGGGAGGACAGATACGCAGTATTTT
many TRBJ2-3 NA TRBV7-7 CASSPVEGTDTQYF TGTGCCAGCAGCCCTGTGGAGGGGACAGATACGCAGTATTTT
NA TRBJ2-2 NA TRBV4-3 CASSRVYRRAVNTGELFF TGCGCCAGCAGCCGCGTGTACCGGCGAGCGGTTAACACCGGGGAGCTGTTTTTT
NA TRBJ2-3 NA TRBV12-3/TRBV12-4 CASSPSLTDTQYF TGTGCCAGCAGCCCCTCTTTGACAGATACGCAGTATTTT
NA TRBJ2-7 NA TRBV6-6 CASSYDGNEQYF TGTGCCAGCAGTTACGATGGGAACGAGCAGTACTTC
NA TRBJ2-5 NA TRBV4-3 CASSQEFLSETQYF TGCGCCAGCAGCCAAGAATTCCTCTCAGAGACCCAGTACTTC
NA TRBJ2-7 NA TRBV5-1 CASSGGTEVEQYF TGCGCCAGCAGCGGGGGGACAGAAGTCGAGCAGTACTTC
NA TRBJ2-1 TRBD2 TRBV9 CASSGTSGGIEQFF TGTGCCAGCAGCGGGACTAGCGGAGGGATTGAGCAGTTCTTC
many TRBJ2-1 TRBD2 TRBV12-3/TRBV12-4 CASTIAGGQSEQFF TGTGCCAGCACTATAGCGGGGGGGCAGAGTGAGCAGTTCTTC
few TRBJ2-2 NA TRBV12-3/TRBV12-4 CASTSREVPGELFF TGTGCCAGCACATCCAGGGAAGTACCCGGGGAGCTGTTTTTT
NA TRBJ2-5 NA TRBV18 CASSPSAGRMKIWETQYF TGTGCCAGCTCACCCTCCGCTGGACGGATGAAGATATGGGAGACCCAGTACTTC
few TRBJ2-3 NA TRBV7-8 CASSVLGGHTDTQYF TGTGCCAGCAGCGTCCTAGGTGGGCACACAGATACGCAGTATTTT
few TRBJ1-5 TRBD1 TRBV28 CASSFETGMGQPQHF TGTGCCAGCAGTTTCGAGACAGGGATGGGTCAGCCCCAGCATTTT
few TRBJ2-1 TRBD1 TRBV19 CASSIDRDRGVNEQFF TGTGCCAGTAGTATAGACCGGGACAGGGGGGTCAATGAGCAGTTCTTC
NA TRBJ2-7 TRBD1 TRBV4-1 CASSPPTGGDEQYF TGCGCCAGCAGCCCGCCGACAGGGGGGGACGAGCAGTACTTC
NA TRBJ2-1 NA TRBV20-1 CSARPEGGSYNEQFF TGCAGTGCTAGACCCGAGGGGGGCTCCTACAATGAGCAGTTCTTC
NA TRBJ2-5 NA TRBV4-1 CASSQASGGETQYF TGCGCCAGCAGCCAAGCATCAGGGGGGGAGACCCAGTACTTC
few TRBJ2-7 NA TRBV29-1 CSVDGGPSSRSSYEQYF TGCAGCGTTGATGGGGGACCCTCCTCACGAAGCTCCTACGAGCAGTACTTC
NA TRBJ2-7 NA TRBV7-9 CASSFVDFYEQYF TGTGCCAGCAGCTTCGTCGATTTCTACGAGCAGTACTTC
NA TRBJ1-2 NA TRBV13 CASTSVQGNYGYTF TGTGCCAGCACCTCGGTGCAGGGCAACTATGGCTACACCTTC
few TRBJ2-5 TRBD2 TRBV10-3 CAISEGREETQYF TGTGCCATCAGTGAGGGGAGGGAAGAGACCCAGTACTTC
many TRBJ2-1 TRBD2 TRBV29-1 CSSYGTSGGNEQFF TGCAGCTCCTACGGGACTAGCGGTGGTAATGAGCAGTTCTTC
many TRBJ2-7 TRBD2 TRBV12-3/TRBV12-4 CASRAGGSYEQYF TGTGCCTCTAGAGCGGGGGGGTCATACGAGCAGTACTTC
few TRBJ2-7 NA TRBV20-1 CSASAGTYEQYF TGCAGTGCTAGTGCGGGAACCTACGAGCAGTACTTC
many TRBJ2-7 NA TRBV4-2 CASSQARRSTYEQYF TGTGCCAGCAGCCAAGCCCGCAGATCCACCTACGAGCAGTACTTC
NA TRBJ2-5 NA TRBV4-1 CASSQRTVVQETQYF TGCGCCAGCAGCCAAAGGACAGTGGTACAAGAGACCCAGTACTTC
NA TRBJ1-2 TRBD1 TRBV27 CASSLSQGAFYGYTF TGTGCCAGCAGTTTATCGCAGGGGGCATTCTATGGCTACACCTTC